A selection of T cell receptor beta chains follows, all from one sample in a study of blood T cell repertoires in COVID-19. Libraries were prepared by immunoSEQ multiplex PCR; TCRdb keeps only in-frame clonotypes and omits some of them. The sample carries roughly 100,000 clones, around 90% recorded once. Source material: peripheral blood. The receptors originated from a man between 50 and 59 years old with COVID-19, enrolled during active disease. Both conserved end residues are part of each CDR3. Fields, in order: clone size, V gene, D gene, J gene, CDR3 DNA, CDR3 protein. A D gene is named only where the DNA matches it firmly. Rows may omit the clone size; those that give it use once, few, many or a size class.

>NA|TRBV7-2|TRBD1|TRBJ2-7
TGTGCCAGCAGCCAAGCTGGGACAGGGTCCTACGAGCAGTACTTC
CASSQAGTGSYEQYF
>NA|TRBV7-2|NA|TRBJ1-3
TGTGCCAGCAGCTTATCTTTCGGTGGAAACACCATATATTTT
CASSLSFGGNTIYF
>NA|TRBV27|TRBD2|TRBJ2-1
TGTGCCAGCAGCTCTATTCTAGCGGGGGGGCGAGAGTTCTACAATGAGCAGTTCTTC
CASSSILAGGREFYNEQFF
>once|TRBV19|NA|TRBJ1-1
TGTGCCAGTAGTATAGGGTCAGCAGGAAGCACTGAAGCTTTCTTT
CASSIGSAGSTEAFF
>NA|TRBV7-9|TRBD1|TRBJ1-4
TGTGCCAGCAGCAGGGACAGTTCTGAAAAACTGTTTTTT
CASSRDSSEKLFF
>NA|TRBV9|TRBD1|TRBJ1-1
TGTGCCAGCGGAGGACAGGGGGCCGGTGGGTCAAAAGCTTTCTTT
CASGGQGAGGSKAFF
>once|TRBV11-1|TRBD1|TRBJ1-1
TGTGCCAGCAGGTCCGGGACAGGGAAAGAAGCTTTCTTT
CASRSGTGKEAFF
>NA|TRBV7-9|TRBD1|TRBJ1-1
TGTGCCAGCAGCCCTCCTAAGACAGGGGGCGAAGGAGACACTGAAGCTTTCTTT
CASSPPKTGGEGDTEAFF
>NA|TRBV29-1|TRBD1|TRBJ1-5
TGCAGCGTCACCGAAACAGGGGGCGGCCAGCCCCAGCATTTT
CSVTETGGGQPQHF
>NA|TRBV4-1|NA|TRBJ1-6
TGCGCCAGCAGCCAACCGACCGGGTCATCCTATAATTCACCCCTCCACTTT
CASSQPTGSSYNSPLHF
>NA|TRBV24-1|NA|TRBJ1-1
TGTGCCACCAGTGACTCAGGTTTCGCTGAAGCTTTCTTT
CATSDSGFAEAFF
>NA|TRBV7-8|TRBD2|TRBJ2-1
TGTGCCAGCGCTCGACTAGCGGGGTGGGATGAGCAGTTCTTC
CASARLAGWDEQFF
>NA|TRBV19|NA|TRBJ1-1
TGTGCCAGTAGAACAGGGCACTACTCAATGAACACTGAAGCTTTCTTT
CASRTGHYSMNTEAFF
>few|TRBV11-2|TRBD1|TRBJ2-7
TGTGCCAGCAGCTCGGTGGACAGGGGGCGATTAGGGTACGAGCAGTACTTC
CASSSVDRGRLGYEQYF
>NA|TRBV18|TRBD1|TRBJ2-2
TGTGCCAGCTCGTCACAGGGGTCCGGGGAGCTGTTTTTT
CASSSQGSGELFF
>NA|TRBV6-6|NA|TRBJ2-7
TGTGCCAGCAGCAACCCGCCCGGGTACGGGCAGTACTTC
CASSNPPGYGQYF
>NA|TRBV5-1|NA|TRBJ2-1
TGCGCCAGCAGCCCAGCGGGCGGGGCCTCCTACAATGAGCAGTTCTTC
CASSPAGGASYNEQFF
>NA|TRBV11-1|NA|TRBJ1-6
TGTGCCAGCAGCATTACCGGGGGGAATTCACCCCTCCATTTT
CASSITGGNSPLHF
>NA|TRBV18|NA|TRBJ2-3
TGTGCCAGCTCACTAAGGGACTCTAGCACAGATACGCAGTATTTT
CASSLRDSSTDTQYF
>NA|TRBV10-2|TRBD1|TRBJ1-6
TGCGCCAGCAACCTCGGACAGGGTGGATCACCCCTCCACTTT
CASNLGQGGSPLHF
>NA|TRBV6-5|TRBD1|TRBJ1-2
TGTGCCAGCACCGGGGGACAGTCAATCTATGGCTACACCTTC
CASTGGQSIYGYTF
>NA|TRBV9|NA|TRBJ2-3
TGTGCCAGCAGCCCACCGGGTGGAACAGATACGCAGTATTTT
CASSPPGGTDTQYF
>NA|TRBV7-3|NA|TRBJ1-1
TGTGCCAGCAGCTTAAGTAAGAACACTGAAGCTTTCTTT
CASSLSKNTEAFF
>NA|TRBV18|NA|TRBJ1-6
TGTGCCAGCTCACCAAAAACAGGGAAAAGTTCACCCCTCCACTTT
CASSPKTGKSSPLHF
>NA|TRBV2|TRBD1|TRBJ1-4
TGTGCCAGCAGTGAGGACAGGACAACTAATGAAAAACTGTTTTTT
CASSEDRTTNEKLFF
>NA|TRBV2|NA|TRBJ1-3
TGTGCCAGCAGTGCGGGAGTCTCTGGAAACACCATATATTTT
CASSAGVSGNTIYF
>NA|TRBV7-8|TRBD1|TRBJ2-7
TGTGCCAGCAGCTTAACAGGGGGCGGGTACGAGCAGTACTTC
CASSLTGGGYEQYF
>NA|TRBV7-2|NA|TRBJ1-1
TGTGCCAGCAGCTTAGCAACAGGAGGGCTGAACACTGAAGCTTTCTTT
CASSLATGGLNTEAFF
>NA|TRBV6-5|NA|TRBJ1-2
TGTGCCAGCACACCGGAGCCTCACTATGGCTACACCTTC
CASTPEPHYGYTF
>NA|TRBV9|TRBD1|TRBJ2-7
TGTGCCAGCAGCGTTTCGTCAGGGGGCGAGCAGTACTTC
CASSVSSGGEQYF
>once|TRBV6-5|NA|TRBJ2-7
TGTGCCAGCAGTTACGCCTCAGGGTCCTACGAGCAGTACTTC
CASSYASGSYEQYF
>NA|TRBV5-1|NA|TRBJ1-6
TGCGCCAGCAGCGTAGGGGCCTGGTCACCCCTCCACTTT
CASSVGAWSPLHF
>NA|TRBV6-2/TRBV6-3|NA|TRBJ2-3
TGTGCCAGCAGTTCCCCTCAGGGTCGACGCACAGATACGCAGTATTTT
CASSSPQGRRTDTQYF
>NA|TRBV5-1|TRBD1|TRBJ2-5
TGCGCCAGCAGCCGAGGGACAGCCCAAGAGACCCAGTACTTC
CASSRGTAQETQYF
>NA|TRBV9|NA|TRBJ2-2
TGTGCCAGCAGCGTAGCAGGGAACACCGGGGAGCTGTTTTTT
CASSVAGNTGELFF
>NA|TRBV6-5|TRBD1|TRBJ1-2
TGTGCCGTCCATCGGCAGGGGGCCTTAGGCTACACCTTC
CAVHRQGALGYTF